The 14 T cell receptor beta chains reported below all come from one sample, sequenced in a study of blood T cell repertoires in COVID-19. Sequenced by immunoSEQ multiplex PCR; TCRdb stores in-frame clones only, minus some. Of 280,000 or so clones in the sample, around 89% were seen once. The sequenced sample was peripheral blood. All receptors come from a woman aged 55 to 70 with acute or convalescent COVID-19.

This chain connects TRBV5-1 to TRBJ2-1, with D tentatively TRBD2 (7 bases). CDR3 length: 14 residues. Germline CDR1 reads SGHRS; CDR2 reads YFSETQ. Trimming removed 4 bases from V and 5 bases from J, with 13 bases in between. The CDR3 DNA sequence: TGCGCCAGCAGCCCCCGGGGGGCCGACAATGAGCAGTTCTTC. Translating gives CASSPRGADNEQFF.

V gene TRBV6-2 or TRBV6-3 combines with J gene TRBJ2-3; D is perhaps TRBD2 (5 bases). In germline, CDR1 is MNHEY, CDR2 SVGEGT. CDR3 length equals 14 residues. Trimming left V 2 bases short and J 8 bases short, with 14 bases between. This CDR3 is CASSYSSGSFTQYF. For the CDR3, the DNA is TGTGCCAGCAGTTACAGCTCGGGATCTTTTACGCAGTATTTT.

This sequence joins TRBV28 and TRBJ1-2, with D maybe TRBD1 (6 bases). Germline assignment: CDR1 MDHEN and CDR2 SYDVKM. V was shortened by 4 bases and J by 6 bases, with 15 bases between the two germline ends. The CDR3 length is 14 residues. CDR3 sequence: CASSWTVITHGYTF. As DNA, the CDR3 is TGTGCCAGCAGTTGGACAGTAATTACCCATGGCTACACCTTC.

The rearrangement joins TRBV27 to TRBJ1-5; D gene uncertain. There are 12 residues in the CDR3. Trimming pared 3 bases from V and 9 bases from J, leaving 9 bases between. Germline loops: CDR1 MNHEY, CDR2 SMNVEV (reference sequence). Here the CDR3 DNA reads TGTGCCAGCAGTTTCCCCGAGGGGCCCCAGCATTTT. Translating gives CASSFPEGPQHF.

The chain combines TRBV18 with TRBJ1-3; unclear D gene. The CDR3 runs 15 residues. Germline CDR1 KGHSH, CDR2 LQKENI. V lost 3 bases, J lost 0 bases, and 9 bases lay in between. The CDR3 coding sequence is TGTGCCAGCTCACCCCTGGGCAGCTCTGGAAACACCATATATTTT. Translating gives CASSPLGSSGNTIYF.

In DNA, the CDR3 is TGTGCCAGCAGCTGGGACAGGACCTCCTACGAGCAGTACTTC. It is translated as CASSWDRTSYEQYF. V and J are TRBV5-5 and TRBJ2-7, with 8 bases fitting TRBD1. CDR1 is SGHKS and CDR2 is YYEKEE in the germline V gene (reference sequence). The ends lost 3 bases at V and 0 bases at J; junction bases unmatched: 2. The CDR3 totals 14 residues.

The V and J genes are TRBV5-8 and TRBJ2-7; 8 bases align to TRBD2. J was trimmed by 4 bases and V by 4 bases; bases with no gene match: 10. This CDR3 comprises 15 residues. Per the germline V gene, CDR1 is SGHTS and CDR2 is YDEGEE. CDR3 in amino acids: CASSPGGRGNYEQYF. In nucleotides, the CDR3 is TGTGCCAGCAGCCCGGGGGGGAGGGGCAATTACGAGCAGTACTTC. The full variable domain, rest sourced from reference TRBV5-8 and TRBJ2-7, is EAGVTQSPTHLIKTRGQQATLRCSPISGHTSVYWYQQALGLGLQFLLWYDEGEERNRGNFPPRFSGRQFPNYSSELNVNALELEDSALYLCASSPGGRGNYEQYFGPGTRLTVT.

The chain links TRBV24-1 to TRBJ1-2, with 10 bases fitting TRBD1. V lost 4 bases, J lost 11 bases, and 12 bases stayed unmatched. The length of the CDR3 is 15 residues. Germline loops: CDR1 KGHDR, CDR2 SFDVKD. CDR3 DNA sequence: TGTGCCACCAGTGAACCCGGGACAGGGGCTCTGGAATACACCTTC. Amino acid sequence: CATSEPGTGALEYTF.

This chain joins TRBV7-6 and TRBJ2-7, with D possibly TRBD1 on 6 matching bases. V shed 3 bases and J shed 2 bases, with 17 bases lying between them. Germline V gives CDR1 SGHVS, CDR2 FNYEAQ. This CDR3 spans 16 amino acids. The DNA for the CDR3 is TGTGCCAGCAGCTTCAATGGGTTGACAGGAACCTACGAGCAGTACTTC. Its protein product is CASSFNGLTGTYEQYF.

The V gene is TRBV27, the J gene TRBJ1-1; 7 positions agree with TRBD1. V was clipped by 5 bases and J by 5 bases; unmatched bases: 8. The CDR3 is 14 amino acids. The V gene's germline CDR1 is MNHEY and CDR2 SMNVEV (reference sequence). In DNA form, the CDR3 reads TGTGCCAGCAGTGACATAGGGGGCATTACTGAAGCTTTCTTT. It yields the protein CASSDIGGITEAFF.

V usage is TRBV6-2 or TRBV6-3 and J usage is TRBJ2-3, with D unresolved. Germline V lookup: CDR1 MNHEY, CDR2 SVGEGT. With 4 bases removed from V and 0 bases from J, the gap between germline ends came to 17 bases. The CDR3 has 17 residues. CDR3: CASSSSPATTSTDTQYF. CDR3 sequence (DNA): TGTGCCAGCAGTTCCTCCCCTGCGACGACTAGCACAGATACGCAGTATTTT.

The V and J genes are TRBV2 and TRBJ1-4, with D maybe TRBD1 (6 bases). In germline, CDR1 is SNHLY, CDR2 FYNNEI. There are 17 residues in the CDR3. V shed 3 bases and J shed 6 bases, with 20 bases lying between them. The CDR3 here is CASSEWQGNAADEKLFF. The CDR3, as DNA: TGTGCCAGCAGTGAGTGGCAGGGGAATGCTGCGGATGAAAAACTGTTTTTT. Based on the CDR3 plus reference TRBV2 and TRBJ1-4, the full variable domain is EPEVTQTPSHQVTQMGQEVILRCVPISNHLYFYWYRQILGQKVEFLVSFYNNEISEKSEIFDDQFSVERPDGSNFTLKIRSTKLEDSAMYFCASSEWQGNAADEKLFFGSGTQLSVL.

The J gene is TRBJ2-2, the V gene TRBV10-2; D possibly corresponds to TRBD1 (5 bases). There are 12 residues in the CDR3. Trimming left V 10 bases short and J 6 bases short, with 12 bases between. The germline CDR1 and CDR2 sequences are WSHSY and SAAADI. CDR3 coding DNA: TGCGCCACCGAACAAGGGGCCGGGGAGCTGTTTTTT. It codes for CATEQGAGELFF.

V gene TRBV19 combines with J gene TRBJ2-2; no definite D call. This CDR3 has 12 amino acids. Per the germline V gene, CDR1 is LNHDA and CDR2 is SQIVND (reference sequence). With 8 bases removed from V and 1 base from J, the gap between germline ends came to 5 bases. The CDR3 nucleotides are TGTGCCAGTGCAGAGAACACCGGGGAGCTGTTTTTT. Translated: CASAENTGELFF. Full variable domain (remainder filled in from reference TRBV19 and TRBJ2-2): DGGITQSPKYLFRKEGQNVTLSCEQNLNHDAMYWYRQDPGQGLRLIYYSQIVNDFQKGDIAEGYSVSREKKESFPLTVTSAQKNPTAFYLCASAENTGELFFGEGSRLTVL.